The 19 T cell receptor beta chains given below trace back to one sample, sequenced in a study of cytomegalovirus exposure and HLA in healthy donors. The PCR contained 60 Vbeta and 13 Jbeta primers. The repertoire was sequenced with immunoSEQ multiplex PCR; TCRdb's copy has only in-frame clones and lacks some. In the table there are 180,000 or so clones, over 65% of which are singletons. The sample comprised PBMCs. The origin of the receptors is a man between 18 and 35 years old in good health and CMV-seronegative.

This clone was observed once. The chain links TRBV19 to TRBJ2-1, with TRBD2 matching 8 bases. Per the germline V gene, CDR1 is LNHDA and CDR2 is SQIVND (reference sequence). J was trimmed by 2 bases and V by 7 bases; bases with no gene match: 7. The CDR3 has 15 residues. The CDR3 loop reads CASTRGGDTYNEQFF. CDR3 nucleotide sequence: TGTGCCAGTACCCGGGGGGGAGACACCTACAATGAGCAGTTCTTC.

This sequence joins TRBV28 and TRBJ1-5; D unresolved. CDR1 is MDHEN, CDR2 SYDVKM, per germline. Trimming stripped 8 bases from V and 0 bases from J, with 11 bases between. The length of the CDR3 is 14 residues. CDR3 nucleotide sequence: TGTGCCAGCCGCCGGGGTCCTAGCAATCAGCCCCAGCATTTT. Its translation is CASRRGPSNQPQHF.

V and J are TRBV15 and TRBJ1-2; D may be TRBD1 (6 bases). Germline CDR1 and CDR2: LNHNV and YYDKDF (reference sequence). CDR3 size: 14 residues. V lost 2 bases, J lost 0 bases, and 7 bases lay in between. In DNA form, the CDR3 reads TGTGCCACCAGCAGAAGGACAGCTAACTATGGCTACACCTTC. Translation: CATSRRTANYGYTF.

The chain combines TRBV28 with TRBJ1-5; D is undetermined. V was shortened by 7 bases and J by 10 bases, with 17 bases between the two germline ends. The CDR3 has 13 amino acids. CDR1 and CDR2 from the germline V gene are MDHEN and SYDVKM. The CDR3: CASTSRSTLPQHF. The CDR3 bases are TGTGCCAGCACATCCCGCTCTACCCTCCCCCAGCATTTT.

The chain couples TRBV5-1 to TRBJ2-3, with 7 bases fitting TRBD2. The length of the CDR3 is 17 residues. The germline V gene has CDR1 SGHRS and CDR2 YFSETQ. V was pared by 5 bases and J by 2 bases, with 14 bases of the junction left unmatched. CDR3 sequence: CASSTSGVPASTDTQYF. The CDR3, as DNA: TGCGCCAGCAGTACGAGCGGGGTCCCGGCGTCCACAGATACGCAGTATTTT. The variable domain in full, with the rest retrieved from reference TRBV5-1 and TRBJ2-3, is KAGVTQTPRYLIKTRGQQVTLSCSPISGHRSVSWYQQTPGQGLQFLFEYFSETQRNKGNFPGRFSGRQFSNSRSEMNVSTLELGDSALYLCASSTSGVPASTDTQYFGPGTRLTVL.

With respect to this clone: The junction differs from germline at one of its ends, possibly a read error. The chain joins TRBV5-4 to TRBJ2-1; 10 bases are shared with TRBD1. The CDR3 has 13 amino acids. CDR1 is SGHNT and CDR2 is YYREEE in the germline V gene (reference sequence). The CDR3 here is CASMGQGYNEQFF. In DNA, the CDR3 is TGTGCAAGCATGGGACAGGGGTACAATGAGCAGTTCTTC.

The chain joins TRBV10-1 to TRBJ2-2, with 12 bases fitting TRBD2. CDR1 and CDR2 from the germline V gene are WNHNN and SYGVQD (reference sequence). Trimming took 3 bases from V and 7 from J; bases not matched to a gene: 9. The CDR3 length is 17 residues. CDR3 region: CASSDYLAGGLGGELFF. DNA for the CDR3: TGCGCCAGCAGTGACTACCTAGCGGGAGGGCTTGGCGGGGAGCTGTTTTTT.

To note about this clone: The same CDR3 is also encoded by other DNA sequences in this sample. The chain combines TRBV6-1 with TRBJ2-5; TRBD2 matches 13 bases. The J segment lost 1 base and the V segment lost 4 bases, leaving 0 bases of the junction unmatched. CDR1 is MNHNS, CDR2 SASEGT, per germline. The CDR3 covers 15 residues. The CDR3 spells CASSGLAGGQETQYF. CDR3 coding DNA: TGTGCCAGCAGTGGACTAGCGGGGGGCCAAGAGACCCAGTACTTC.

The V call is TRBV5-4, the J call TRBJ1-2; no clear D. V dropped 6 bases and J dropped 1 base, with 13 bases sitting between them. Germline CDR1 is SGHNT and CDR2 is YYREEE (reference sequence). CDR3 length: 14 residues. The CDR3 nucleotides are TGTGCCAGCACCAATCAACGGGATAACTATGGCTACACCTTC. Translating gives CASTNQRDNYGYTF.

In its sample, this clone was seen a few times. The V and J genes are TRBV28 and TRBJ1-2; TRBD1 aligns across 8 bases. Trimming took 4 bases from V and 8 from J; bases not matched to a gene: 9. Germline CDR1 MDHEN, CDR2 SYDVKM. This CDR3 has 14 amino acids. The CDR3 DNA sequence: TGTGCCAGCAGTTCCATCGGGACAGGCTGGGGCTACACCTTC. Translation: CASSSIGTGWGYTF.

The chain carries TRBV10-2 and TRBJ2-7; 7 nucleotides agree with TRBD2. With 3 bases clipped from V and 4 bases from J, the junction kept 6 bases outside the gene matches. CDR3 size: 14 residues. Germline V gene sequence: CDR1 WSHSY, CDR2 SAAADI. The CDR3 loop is CASSDGLAEYEQYF. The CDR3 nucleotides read TGCGCCAGCAGTGATGGGCTAGCGGAATACGAGCAGTACTTC.

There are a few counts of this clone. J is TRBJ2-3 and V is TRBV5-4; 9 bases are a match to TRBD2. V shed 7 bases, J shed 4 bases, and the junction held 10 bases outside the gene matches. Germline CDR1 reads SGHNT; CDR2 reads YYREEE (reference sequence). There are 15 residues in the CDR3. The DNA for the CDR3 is TGTGCCAGCTCCGGGGGGCGGGAGGGGGCAGATACGCAGTATTTT. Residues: CASSGGREGADTQYF.

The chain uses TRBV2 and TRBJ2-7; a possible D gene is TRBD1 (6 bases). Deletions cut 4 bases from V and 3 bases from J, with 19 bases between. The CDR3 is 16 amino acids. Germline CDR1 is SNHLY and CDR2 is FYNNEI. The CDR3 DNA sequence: TGTGCCAGCAGTGCAAGGACAGATCCGTCCCACTACGAGCAGTACTTC. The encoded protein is CASSARTDPSHYEQYF. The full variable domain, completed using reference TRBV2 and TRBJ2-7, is EPEVTQTPSHQVTQMGQEVILRCVPISNHLYFYWYRQILGQKVEFLVSFYNNEISEKSEIFDDQFSVERPDGSNFTLKIRSTKLEDSAMYFCASSARTDPSHYEQYFGPGTRLTVT.

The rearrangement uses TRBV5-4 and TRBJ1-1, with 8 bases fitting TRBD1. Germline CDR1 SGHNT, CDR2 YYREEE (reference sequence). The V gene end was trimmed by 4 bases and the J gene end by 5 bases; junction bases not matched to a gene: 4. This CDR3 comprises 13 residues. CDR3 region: CASSQQGGTEAFF. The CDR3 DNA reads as TGTGCCAGCAGCCAACAGGGGGGGACTGAAGCTTTCTTT.

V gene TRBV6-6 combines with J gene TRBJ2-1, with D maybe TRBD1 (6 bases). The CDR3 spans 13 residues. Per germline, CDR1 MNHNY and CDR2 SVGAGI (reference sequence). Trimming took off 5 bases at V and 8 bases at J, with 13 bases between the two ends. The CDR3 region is CASSKDAGDEQFF. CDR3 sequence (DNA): TGTGCCAGCAGTAAGGACGCAGGGGATGAGCAGTTCTTC.

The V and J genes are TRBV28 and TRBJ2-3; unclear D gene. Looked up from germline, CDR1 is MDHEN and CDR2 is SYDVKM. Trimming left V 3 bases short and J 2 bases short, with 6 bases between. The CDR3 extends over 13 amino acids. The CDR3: CASSFRLTDTQYF. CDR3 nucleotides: TGTGCCAGCAGTTTCCGTCTCACAGATACGCAGTATTTT. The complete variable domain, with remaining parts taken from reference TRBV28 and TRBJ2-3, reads DVKVTQSSRYLVKRTGEKVFLECVQDMDHENMFWYRQDPGLGLRLIYFSYDVKMKEKGDIPEGYSVSREKKERFSLILESASTNQTSMYLCASSFRLTDTQYFGPGTRLTVL.

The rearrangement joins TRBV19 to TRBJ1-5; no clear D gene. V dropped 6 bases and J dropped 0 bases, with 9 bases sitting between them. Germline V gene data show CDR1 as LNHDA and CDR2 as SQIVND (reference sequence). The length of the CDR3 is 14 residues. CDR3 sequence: CASRTRYSNQPQHF. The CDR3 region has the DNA TGTGCCAGTAGGACCAGGTATAGCAATCAGCCCCAGCATTTT.

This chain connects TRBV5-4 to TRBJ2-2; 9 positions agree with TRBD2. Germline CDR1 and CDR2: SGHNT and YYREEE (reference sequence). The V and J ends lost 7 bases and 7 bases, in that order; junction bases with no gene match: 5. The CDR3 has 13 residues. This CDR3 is CASSSGMGGELFF. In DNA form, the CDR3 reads TGTGCCAGCTCTAGCGGGATGGGCGGGGAGCTGTTTTTT.

In DNA, the CDR3 is TGTGCCAGCGGGCCGAACACTGAAGCTTTCTTT. It encodes CASGPNTEAFF. V usage is TRBV27 and J usage is TRBJ1-1; D remains unclear. This CDR3 is built from 11 residues. The germline V gene encodes CDR1 MNHEY and CDR2 SMNVEV (reference sequence). V gave up 8 bases and J gave up 1 base, with 5 bases separating them.